The T cell receptor (beta chain) described here comes from a study of T-cell memory formation after mild COVID-19. Findings and limits, study-wide: Contracting clones localized mainly to CM and EM when CD4+ and mainly to EMRA when CD8+.

The table lists this clonotype with a few counts. The antigen is unknown. One entry per CDR3 protein results from TCRdb running MiXCR on the 5' RACE reads. The top ten hold roughly 3.9% of the sample, which has about 180,000 distinct CDR3 sequences, around 18% seen once. Germline-derived CDR1 and CDR2 are MGHRA and YSYEKL. The germline V and J ends were trimmed by 4 bases and 10 bases, with 20 bases remaining between them. This CDR3 has 15 amino acids. The sample comprised PBMCs or a T cell subset sorted from them (not recorded which). The gene calls are TRBV4-1 and TRBJ2-1; the D gene is possibly TRBD2 (6 bases). The TCR sequence derives from a man aged 18 to 35 who had mild COVID-19 (a few samples of this study predate the infection). Cell type and time point are not known. The CDR3 sequence: CASSLNGGFRVEQFF. The CDR3 nucleotides are TGCGCCAGCAGCCTTAACGGGGGTTTTAGAGTCGAGCAGTTCTTC.